The 9 T cell receptor beta chains below were found in one sample sequenced in a study of cytomegalovirus exposure and HLA in healthy donors. PCR involved 60 Vbeta and 13 Jbeta primers. Sequenced by immunoSEQ multiplex PCR; TCRdb stores in-frame clones only, minus some. The sample records some 51,000 clones, approximately 71% being singletons. The source material was PBMCs. The receptors here all came from a middle-aged man in good health and CMV-seropositive.

This chain uses TRBV27 with TRBJ2-7; 10 positions agree with TRBD1. The CDR3 totals 14 residues. Germline-derived CDR1 and CDR2 are MNHEY and SMNVEV (reference sequence). V shed 5 bases and J 3 bases; nucleotides not matched to a gene: 4. CDR3 region: CASSPGTGVYEQYF. CDR3 DNA: TGTGCCAGCAGTCCCGGGACAGGGGTCTACGAGCAGTACTTC.

The chain carries TRBV7-6 and TRBJ1-1; D might be TRBD1 (6 bases). CDR1 is SGHVS and CDR2 is FNYEAQ in the germline V gene. The CDR3 runs 13 residues. The V and J ends lost 5 bases and 7 bases respectively, with 14 bases between them. The CDR3 DNA sequence: TGTGCCAGCAGCCGCGGACAGCGCCTTGAAGCTTTCTTT. Encoded protein: CASSRGQRLEAFF.

This sequence joins TRBV7-9 and TRBJ1-6, with TRBD1 as a possible D gene (5 bases). V was clipped by 4 bases and J by 8 bases, with 9 bases between them. Looked up from germline, CDR1 is SEHNR and CDR2 is FQNEAQ (reference sequence). This CDR3 has 13 residues. The CDR3 region has the DNA TGTGCCAGCAGCTCCATCAGGGATTCACCCCTCCACTTT. Residues: CASSSIRDSPLHF.

The table lists this clone with a few counts. The chain combines TRBV6-1 with TRBJ2-1; TRBD2 aligns across 11 bases. This CDR3 has 17 amino acids. Germline trimming cut 3 bases from V and 5 bases from J; bases unmatched to any gene: 9. Germline V CDR1 and CDR2: MNHNS, SASEGT. CDR3 residues: CASSDTGTSGEDNEQFF. Written as DNA, the CDR3 is TGTGCCAGCAGTGATACTGGGACTAGCGGAGAGGACAATGAGCAGTTCTTC.

This chain links TRBV15 with TRBJ1-1; a weak D match, TRBD1 (5 bases). This CDR3 region has 14 residues. The V gene lost 0 bases and the J gene lost 8 bases, with 13 bases spanning the gap. The germline V gene has CDR1 LNHNV and CDR2 YYDKDF (reference sequence). For the CDR3, the DNA is TGTGCCACCAGCAGAGATAGGGGTCCGGCCGAAGCTTTCTTT. Translating gives CATSRDRGPAEAFF.

The chain links TRBV5-4 to TRBJ1-2; no firm D call. Looked up from germline, CDR1 is SGHNT and CDR2 is YYREEE (reference sequence). Trimming left V 0 bases short and J 5 bases short, with 26 bases between. The CDR3 totals 19 residues. CDR3 in DNA: TGTGCCAGCAGCTTGGAAGGCTATCAGGTGGGCTCGAACCCTTATGGCTACACCTTC. Protein: CASSLEGYQVGSNPYGYTF.

In this sample, this clone turned up once. The chain has TRBV5-1 and TRBJ1-2, with D unresolved. The CDR3 runs to 14 residues. V was clipped by 0 bases and J by 2 bases, with 8 bases between them. The V gene's germline CDR1 is SGHRS and CDR2 YFSETQ. The CDR3 spells CASSLGPENYGYTF. The CDR3 DNA sequence: TGCGCCAGCAGCTTGGGGCCGGAGAACTATGGCTACACCTTC.

J is TRBJ2-7 and V is TRBV19; the match to TRBD2 covers 9 bases. Germline assignment: CDR1 LNHDA and CDR2 SQIVND (reference sequence). Trimming took 3 bases from V and 2 from J; bases not matched to a gene: 2. The CDR3 is made up of 14 amino acids. CDR3 sequence: CASSIGGGAYEQYF. CDR3 DNA: TGTGCCAGTAGTATTGGCGGGGGGGCCTACGAGCAGTACTTC.

The rearrangement joins TRBV5-4 to TRBJ2-3; weak D call: TRBD2 (7 bases). The CDR3 consists of 17 residues. Trimming removed 3 bases from V and 4 bases from J, with 21 bases in between. CDR1 is SGHNT and CDR2 is YYREEE in the germline V gene (reference sequence). In DNA form, the CDR3 reads TGTGCCAGCAGCTCTGTGGGCCCGGGGGGCGGGTCAGATACGCAGTATTTT. It yields the protein CASSSVGPGGGSDTQYF.